The clone carrying this T cell receptor beta chain turned up a few times. Its antigen is not identified. The record originates from a study of T cells in Graves' hyperthyroidism and ophthalmopathy. The overall study: Sampling of peripheral blood happened at initial diagnosis, prior to any treatment.

The CDR3 covers 14 residues. Deletions cut 4 bases from V and 2 bases from J, with 11 bases between. Germline V gene lookup returns CDR1 MNHNS and CDR2 SASEGT. The study enrolled patients aged 18 to 65 with newly diagnosed hyperthyroidism of under 2 months' duration. Researchers barred patients who had uncontrolled infection, other autoimmune disease, pregnancy or lactation. Using RNA transcripts as the source, TCR beta CDR3 regions were amplified. A first-round RT-PCR of the TCR CDR3 used the HTBI primer set. In TCRdb, the multiplex PCR reads were re-called with MiXCR into one record per CDR3 protein. The sample yields about 350,000 distinct CDR3 sequences, over 11% seen once. The study, taken as a whole, reports: In blood, most of the thyroid clonotypes expanded above 0.001 were also present.

This TCR was sampled from a young woman with Graves' hyperthyroidism. This chain links TRBV6-1 with TRBJ1-2; tentative D call: TRBD1 (5 bases). Input material: blood. The CDR3 sequence is CASSAGLPNYGYTF. DNA for the CDR3: TGTGCCAGCAGTGCGGGACTCCCGAACTATGGCTACACCTTC.